The 17 T cell receptor beta chains below all came from one sample that was sequenced in a study of blood T cell repertoires in COVID-19. TCRdb's table, derived via immunoSEQ multiplex PCR, lists solely in-frame clones and lacks some. The sample yields about 160,000 clones, approximately 92% seen once. Sequenced input: peripheral blood. The receptors were gathered from a man aged 18 to 30 with COVID-19, enrolled during active disease.

V is TRBV7-2 and J is TRBJ2-7; 7 positions match TRBD2. The CDR3 is 14 residues long. With 1 base clipped from V and 10 bases from J, the junction kept 10 bases outside the gene matches. Germline V lookup: CDR1 SGHTA, CDR2 FQGNSA. The CDR3 coding sequence is TGTGCCAGCAGCTTAGTGGGCCTAGCGGATTACCAGTACTTC. Protein: CASSLVGLADYQYF.

This clone was seen once. The chain joins TRBV30 to TRBJ2-7, with 7 bases fitting TRBD2. V shed 0 bases and J 1 base; nucleotides not matched to a gene: 3. The CDR3 consists of 14 residues. Germline V gene data show CDR1 as GTSNPN and CDR2 as SVGIG (reference sequence). CDR3 in amino acids: CAWSVGLGSYEQYF. The CDR3 region has the DNA TGTGCCTGGAGTGTAGGACTAGGGTCCTACGAGCAGTACTTC.

The DNA of the CDR3 is TGTGCCAGCAGTCCGACCTTACGATACAGCCGCAATCAGCCCCAGCATTTT. Translated, it gives CASSPTLRYSRNQPQHF. This chain connects TRBV27 to TRBJ1-5; D gene ambiguous. Germline assignment: CDR1 MNHEY and CDR2 SMNVEV (reference sequence). CDR3 length equals 17 residues. The V and J ends lost 5 bases and 2 bases respectively, with 19 bases between them.

The chain recombines TRBV5-4 with TRBJ2-1, with TRBD1 identical over 7 bases. The ends lost 2 bases at V and 10 bases at J; junction bases unmatched: 3. The CDR3 totals 12 residues. Germline values: CDR1 SGHNT, CDR2 YYREEE (reference sequence). DNA for the CDR3: TGTGCCAGCAGCTTCGGGACAGCCGAGCAGTTCTTC. It encodes CASSFGTAEQFF.

The rearrangement joins TRBV7-9 to TRBJ1-3; tentative D call: TRBD1 (6 bases). V was cut by 5 bases and J by 0 bases, with 17 bases left in between. CDR1 is SEHNR and CDR2 is FQNEAQ in the germline V gene (reference sequence). The CDR3 is made up of 17 amino acids. Written as DNA, the CDR3 is TGTGCCAGCAGCCGCCCTCCAGGGGCGTTCTCTGGAAACACCATATATTTT. This encodes CASSRPPGAFSGNTIYF.

The chain recombines TRBV4-3 with TRBJ1-2; 9 bases are a match to TRBD1. The junction had 7 bases not matched to a gene; V was cut back by 3 bases and J by 5 bases. The CDR3 sequence is 15 residues long. Germline V gene data show CDR1 as LGHNA and CDR2 as YSLEER. The CDR3 sequence: CASSQIATGGYGYTF. The CDR3 DNA sequence: TGCGCCAGCAGCCAGATCGCGACAGGGGGGTATGGCTACACCTTC.

This chain uses TRBV11-2 with TRBJ1-5; 7 bases map to TRBD1. V was clipped by 1 base and J by 3 bases; unmatched bases: 15. The CDR3 is made up of 19 amino acids. CDR1 and CDR2 from the germline V gene are SGHAT and FQNNGV. DNA for the CDR3: TGTGCCAGCAGCTTAGGCAAGGGGGCGGGTAGCGGGGACAATCAGCCCCAGCATTTT. Amino acids: CASSLGKGAGSGDNQPQHF. Filled out from reference TRBV11-2 and TRBJ1-5, the complete variable domain reads EAGVAQSPRYKIIEKRQSVAFWCNPISGHATLYWYQQILGQGPKLLIQFQNNGVVDDSQLPKDRFSAERLKGVDSTLKIQPAKLEDSAVYLCASSLGKGAGSGDNQPQHFGDGTRLSIL.

This clone was detected only once. V gene TRBV2 combines with J gene TRBJ2-5; 8 bases fit TRBD2. CDR1 and CDR2 from the germline V gene are SNHLY and FYNNEI. The CDR3 consists of 14 residues. Trimming took 10 bases from V and 5 from J; bases not matched to a gene: 12. This chain's CDR3 is CATSVNGRDETQYF. CDR3 DNA sequence: TGTGCCACCTCTGTCAACGGGAGGGATGAGACCCAGTACTTC.

The CDR3 sequence is CASSLLLSGTSGREQYF. In DNA, the CDR3 is TGTGCCAGCAGTTTATTGTTGTCCGGGACTAGCGGGAGGGAGCAGTACTTC. The J gene is TRBJ2-7, the V gene TRBV27; 15 bases match TRBD2. The J segment lost 7 bases and the V segment lost 1 base, leaving 8 bases of the junction unmatched. Germline CDR1 MNHEY, CDR2 SMNVEV (reference sequence). This CDR3 has 17 amino acids.

The chain uses TRBV19 and TRBJ2-1; TRBD2 might be the D (5 bases). The CDR3 runs to 16 residues. Trimming removed 1 base at V and 4 bases at J, with 14 bases between. The germline V gene encodes CDR1 LNHDA and CDR2 SQIVND (reference sequence). The CDR3 DNA reads as TGTGCCAGTAGTATAGCAGTCGGCGGGTGGTACAATGAGCAGTTCTTC. Translation gives CASSIAVGGWYNEQFF.

This chain uses TRBV4-2 with TRBJ1-5; 7 bases map to TRBD1. The germline V gene has CDR1 LGHNA and CDR2 YNFKEQ. The V and J ends lost 0 bases and 6 bases, in that order; junction bases with no gene match: 8. CDR3 length: 16 amino acids. The CDR3 DNA is TGTGCCAGCAGCCAAGATTTCGGGACAGCTAGTCAGCCCCAGCATTTT. Translated, it gives CASSQDFGTASQPQHF.

The chain combines TRBV6-2 or TRBV6-3 with TRBJ2-7; 7 bases map to TRBD2. V lost 0 bases and J lost 7; bases outside the gene matches: 9. The CDR3 covers 15 residues. The germline V gene encodes CDR1 MNHEY and CDR2 SVGEGT. CDR3 protein: CASSYSDGRPGEQYF. The CDR3 DNA reads as TGTGCCAGCAGTTACTCTGACGGGAGGCCGGGGGAGCAGTACTTC.

This chain uses TRBV12-2 with TRBJ1-4; the D segment call TRBD1 is taken from the table without a DNA check. TRBV12-2 is annotated as a pseudogene. The CDR3 has 17 residues. The chain's CDR3 is CASRLVAYRAANEKLLF. The CDR3 bases are TGTGCAAGTCGCTTAGTAGCCTACAGGGCGGCTAATGAAAAACTGCTTTTT.

The CDR3 loop reads CASSFGTSGNGFF. CDR3 DNA: TGTGCCAGCAGCTTTGGGACTAGCGGGAATGGGTTCTTC. The V gene is TRBV7-2, the J gene TRBJ2-1, with 13 bases identical to TRBD2. Germline loops: CDR1 SGHTA, CDR2 FQGNSA. This CDR3 comprises 13 residues. The V and J ends lost 3 bases and 15 bases, in that order; junction bases with no gene match: 5. The complete variable domain, with remaining parts taken from reference TRBV7-2 and TRBJ2-1, reads GAGVSQSPSNKVTEKGKDVELRCDPISGHTALYWYRQSLGQGLEFLIYFQGNSAPDKSGLPSDRFSAERTGGSVSTLTIQRTQQEDSAVYLCASSFGTSGNGFFGPGTRLTVL.

The chain couples TRBV7-9 to TRBJ2-3; 7 bases line up with TRBD1. CDR1 SEHNR and CDR2 FQNEAQ come from the germline V gene (reference sequence). The V segment lost 8 bases and the J segment 3 bases; nucleotides outside the gene matches: 8. CDR3 size: 14 residues. The DNA of the CDR3 is TGTGCCAGCGGCCGACAGGGTAGTACAGATACGCAGTATTTT. Protein sequence: CASGRQGSTDTQYF.

The rearrangement links TRBV4-2 to TRBJ2-5; TRBD2 might be the D (6 bases). CDR1 LGHNA and CDR2 YNFKEQ come from the germline V gene. The ends were cut back, 9 bases at V and 5 bases at J, with 22 bases in the middle. CDR3 length equals 15 residues. The CDR3 sequence: CARGVTREIGETQYF. The DNA of the CDR3 is TGTGCCAGGGGGGTGACACGGGAGATAGGGGAGACCCAGTACTTC.

The CDR3, as DNA: TGTGCCAGCAGCCCGGACTTTCCCCGGGGTGGCTACACCTTC. Amino acids: CASSPDFPRGGYTF. The genes are TRBV7-9 and TRBJ1-2; D unclear. The germline V gene has CDR1 SEHNR and CDR2 FQNEAQ (reference sequence). V dropped 5 bases and J dropped 7 bases, with 17 bases sitting between them. The CDR3 loop spans 14 amino acids.